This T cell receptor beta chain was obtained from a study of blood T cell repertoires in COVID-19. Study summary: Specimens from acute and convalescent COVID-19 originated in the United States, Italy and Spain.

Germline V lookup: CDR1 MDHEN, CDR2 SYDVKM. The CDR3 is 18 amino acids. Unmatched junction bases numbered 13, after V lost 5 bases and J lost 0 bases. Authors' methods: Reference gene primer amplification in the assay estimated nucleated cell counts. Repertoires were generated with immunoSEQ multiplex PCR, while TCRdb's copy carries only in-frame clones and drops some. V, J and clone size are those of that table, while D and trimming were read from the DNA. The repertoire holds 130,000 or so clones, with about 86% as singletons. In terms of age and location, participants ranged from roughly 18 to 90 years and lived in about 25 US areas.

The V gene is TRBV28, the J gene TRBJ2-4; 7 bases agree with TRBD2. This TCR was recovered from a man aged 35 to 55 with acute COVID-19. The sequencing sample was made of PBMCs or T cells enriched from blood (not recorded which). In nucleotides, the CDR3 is TGTGCCAGCAGTCCCCCCCCGGGCGCGGGAGAAGCCAAAAACATTCAGTACTTC. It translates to CASSPPPGAGEAKNIQYF.